Listed below are T cell receptor beta chains from one sample, sequenced in a study of identical twins. TCRdb independently ran MiXCR on the 5' RACE reads; one entry per CDR3 protein. The sample lists nearly 900,000 distinct CDR3 sequences; 9% to 15% were seen once. Another study also made use of these data, one on yellow fever vaccine responses in identical twins.

Sample: PBMCs. The receptors stem from a woman between 18 and 29 years old in good health. CDR3s include the opening cysteine and the closing phenylalanine or tryptophan. D genes are given only for firm matches. The size field is filled for only some rows; it gives once, few, many or a size class.

clone_size	d_call	v_call	j_call	cdr3_aa	cdr3_nt
few	TRBD2	TRBV27	TRBJ2-1	CASIRLAGGGNEQFF	TGTGCCAGCATTCGACTAGCGGGAGGGGGAAATGAGCAGTTCTTC
-	-	TRBV10-3	TRBJ2-5	CAIRDPVGTQYF	TGTGCCATCAGAGACCCCGTGGGTACCCAGTACTTC
many	-	TRBV3-1	TRBJ2-1	CASSQGPLFRRGFYNEQFF	TGTGCCAGCAGCCAAGGGCCCCTCTTTCGAAGGGGTTTCTACAATGAGCAGTTCTTC
few	-	TRBV4-1	TRBJ1-1	CASSHPWDTEAFF	TGCGCCAGCAGCCATCCTTGGGACACTGAAGCTTTCTTT
once	TRBD2	TRBV28	TRBJ2-4	CASSSVAGGGKNIQYF	TGTGCCAGCAGCTCCGTAGCGGGAGGTGGCAAAAACATTCAGTACTTC
-	-	TRBV7-2	TRBJ2-5	CASSLIWAVNQETQYF	TGTGCCAGCAGCTTAATTTGGGCAGTCAACCAAGAGACCCAGTACTTC
-	-	TRBV5-8	TRBJ1-1	CASSLIMENTEAFF	TGTGCCAGCAGCTTGATAATGGAGAACACTGAAGCTTTCTTT
few	TRBD1	TRBV11-2	TRBJ1-2	CASSSSGQGKANYGYTF	TGTGCCAGCAGCTCCTCCGGACAGGGGAAGGCTAACTATGGCTACACCTTC
few	TRBD2	TRBV29-1	TRBJ2-5	CSVEFGGGKTQYF	TGCAGCGTTGAGTTCGGGGGGGGAAAGACCCAGTACTTC
few	-	TRBV7-9	TRBJ2-5	CASSTDPRGTQYF	TGTGCCAGCAGCACGGACCCTCGTGGGACCCAGTACTTC
few	-	TRBV28	TRBJ2-5	CASSLWDSAQETQYF	TGTGCCAGCAGTTTATGGGACTCGGCGCAAGAGACCCAGTACTTC
many	TRBD2	TRBV6-5	TRBJ2-3	CASSYGPTSGRELDTQYF	TGTGCCAGCAGTTATGGGCCAACTAGCGGGAGGGAGTTGGATACGCAGTATTTT
-	-	TRBV20-1	TRBJ1-3	CSARVAGIGNTIYF	TGCAGTGCTAGAGTGGCAGGGATAGGAAACACCATATATTTT
-	TRBD2	TRBV5-1	TRBJ2-1	CASSSSLAGNNEQFF	TGCGCCAGCAGCTCCTCCCTAGCGGGCAACAATGAGCAGTTCTTC
few	-	TRBV13	TRBJ2-7	CASSWSGPSYEQYF	TGTGCCAGCAGCTGGTCAGGACCCTCCTACGAGCAGTACTTC
many	TRBD1	TRBV7-9	TRBJ1-1	CASSLGDRATEAFF	TGTGCCAGCAGCTTGGGGGACAGGGCTACTGAAGCTTTCTTT
-	TRBD1	TRBV10-3	TRBJ1-1	CAIKGTGETEAFF	TGTGCCATCAAAGGAACAGGGGAAACTGAAGCTTTCTTT
-	TRBD2	TRBV12-3/TRBV12-4	TRBJ2-1	CASSSTFWTSVSYNEQFF	TGTGCCAGCAGCTCAACTTTCTGGACTAGCGTCTCCTACAATGAGCAGTTCTTC
-	TRBD2	TRBV2	TRBJ2-5	CASVAGAGQETQYF	TGTGCCAGCGTAGCGGGAGCTGGTCAAGAGACCCAGTACTTC
few	-	TRBV29-1	TRBJ2-2	CSVGGSGELFF	TGCAGCGTTGGGGGGTCCGGGGAGCTGTTTTTT
many	-	TRBV3-1	TRBJ2-7	CASSQLRQASSYEQYF	TGTGCCAGCAGCCAACTACGACAGGCCAGCTCCTACGAGCAGTACTTC
many	TRBD1	TRBV24-1	TRBJ2-1	CATSEDTGGWSYNEQFF	TGTGCCACCAGTGAAGACACAGGGGGCTGGTCCTACAATGAGCAGTTCTTC
few	-	TRBV24-1	TRBJ1-2	CATSDTRSYGYTF	TGTGCCACCAGTGACACCAGGAGCTATGGCTACACCTTC
few	-	TRBV18	TRBJ1-1	CASSPGLGQIAEAFF	TGTGCCAGCTCACCAGGGTTGGGTCAGATCGCCGAAGCTTTCTTT
-	-	TRBV10-3	TRBJ1-1	CAISESSAVNTEAFF	TGTGCCATCAGTGAGTCGTCAGCCGTGAACACTGAAGCTTTCTTT
-	TRBD1	TRBV6-5	TRBJ2-3	CASRLRDSGTDTQYF	TGTGCCAGCAGATTACGGGACAGTGGCACAGATACGCAGTATTTT
-	-	TRBV28	TRBJ2-3	CARPYSLRTNRTDTQYF	TGTGCCAGACCGTATTCTCTTCGGACGAATCGCACAGATACGCAGTATTTT
many	TRBD2	TRBV4-2	TRBJ2-3	CASSQGTSGGANTQYF	TGTGCCAGCAGCCAAGGGACTAGCGGGGGGGCCAATACGCAGTATTTT
-	-	TRBV5-1	TRBJ2-5	CASSLDRLLGGQETQYF	TGCGCCAGCAGCCTCGACCGATTATTGGGGGGCCAAGAGACCCAGTACTTC
-	TRBD1	TRBV11-2	TRBJ2-7	CASSSIPMGQTYEQYF	TGTGCCAGCAGCTCGATCCCGATGGGACAGACTTACGAGCAGTACTTC
few	-	TRBV12-3/TRBV12-4	TRBJ2-3	CASSFGLGDADTQYF	TGTGCCAGCAGTTTTGGTTTGGGTGACGCGGATACGCAGTATTTT
few	TRBD1	TRBV12-3/TRBV12-4	TRBJ2-2	CASTKQGALGTGELFF	TGTGCCAGCACCAAACAGGGGGCGCTCGGCACCGGGGAGCTGTTTTTT
-	TRBD2	TRBV18	TRBJ2-1	CASSPPAVAGNNEQFF	TGTGCCAGCTCACCTCCCGCAGTAGCGGGTAACAATGAGCAGTTCTTC
many	TRBD2	TRBV10-3	TRBJ2-2	CAIRVGLAGGRKNNTGELFF	TGTGCCATCAGAGTTGGCCTAGCGGGGGGGAGAAAGAATAACACCGGGGAGCTGTTTTTT
-	-	TRBV29-1	TRBJ2-3	CSADSMTDTQYF	TGCAGCGCCGACAGTATGACAGATACGCAGTATTTT
many	TRBD2	TRBV29-1	TRBJ2-1	CSVEYLLAGVGNEQFF	TGCAGCGTTGAATACTTACTAGCGGGAGTGGGCAATGAGCAGTTCTTC
-	TRBD2	TRBV19	TRBJ2-1	CARRGTSGVYNEQFF	TGTGCCAGGAGGGGGACTAGCGGGGTTTACAATGAGCAGTTCTTC
-	-	TRBV11-2	TRBJ2-1	CASSLARGGNEQFF	TGTGCCAGCAGCTTAGCCAGGGGTGGGAATGAGCAGTTCTTC
few	-	TRBV20-1	TRBJ1-1	CSARNPATKTEAFF	TGCAGTGCTAGAAACCCTGCTACAAAAACTGAAGCTTTCTTT
few	TRBD2	TRBV18	TRBJ2-1	CASSPNDYIAGGYNEQFF	TGTGCCAGCTCACCAAATGACTATATAGCGGGGGGTTACAATGAGCAGTTCTTC
few	-	TRBV11-2	TRBJ2-1	CASSMASQATLSYNEQFF	TGTGCCAGCAGCATGGCCAGCCAGGCGACGCTCTCCTACAATGAGCAGTTCTTC
few	-	TRBV13	TRBJ2-3	CASSFKGTPRGADTQYF	TGTGCCAGCAGCTTCAAAGGGACTCCCAGGGGGGCAGATACGCAGTATTTT
few	-	TRBV18	TRBJ1-1	CASSPPLRVTRAEAFF	TGTGCCAGCTCACCACCCCTCCGAGTCACAAGGGCTGAAGCTTTCTTT
few	-	TRBV29-1	TRBJ2-1	CSVVGSYGVDSYNEQFF	TGCAGCGTGGTGGGTTCTTACGGGGTGGACTCCTACAATGAGCAGTTCTTC
few	TRBD2	TRBV7-9	TRBJ2-7	CASSWGLAGGAGEQYF	TGTGCCAGCAGCTGGGGACTAGCGGGGGGCGCTGGCGAGCAGTACTTC
few	-	TRBV5-1	TRBJ2-5	CASSLWPGGETQYF	TGCGCCAGCAGCTTGTGGCCGGGTGGGGAGACCCAGTACTTC